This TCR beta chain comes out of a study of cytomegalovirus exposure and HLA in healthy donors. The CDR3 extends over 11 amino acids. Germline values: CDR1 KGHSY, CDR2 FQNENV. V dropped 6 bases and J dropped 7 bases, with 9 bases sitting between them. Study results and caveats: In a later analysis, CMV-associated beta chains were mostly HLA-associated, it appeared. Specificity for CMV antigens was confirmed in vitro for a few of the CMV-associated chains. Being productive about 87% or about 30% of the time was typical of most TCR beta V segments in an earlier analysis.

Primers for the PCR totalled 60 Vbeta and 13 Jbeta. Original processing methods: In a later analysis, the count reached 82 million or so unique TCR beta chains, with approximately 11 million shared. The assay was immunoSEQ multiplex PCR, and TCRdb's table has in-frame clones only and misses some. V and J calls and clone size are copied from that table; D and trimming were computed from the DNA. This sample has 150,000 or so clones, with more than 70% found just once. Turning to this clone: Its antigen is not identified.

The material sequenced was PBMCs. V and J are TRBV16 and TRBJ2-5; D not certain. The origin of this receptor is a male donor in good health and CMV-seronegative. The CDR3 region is CASSTVGTQYF. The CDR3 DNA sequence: TGTGCCAGCAGTACTGTCGGGACCCAGTACTTC.